This is a list of T cell receptor beta chains from one sample in a study of radiotherapy plus CTLA-4 blockade in lung cancer. The repertoire was sequenced with immunoSEQ multiplex PCR; TCRdb's copy has only in-frame clones and lacks some. The table has roughly 50,000 clones, approximately 85% seen once; the top ten hold around 4.8%. The source material was peripheral blood, sampled from a patient treated with radiotherapy plus ipilimumab. The receptors here all came from a human donor with non-small cell lung cancer whose response to radiotherapy plus ipilimumab could not be evaluated. The CDR3 runs from the conserved cysteine through the conserved F or W. The D gene is left open where the match is weak. Clone size, where shown, is once, few, many, or a class for clones that have expanded.

J: TRBJ2-7; D: -; V: TRBV18; size: few; DNA: TGTGCCAGCTCACCCGGCGGGGATCTTTCCTACGAGCAGTACTTC; CDR3: CASSPGGDLSYEQYF
J: TRBJ2-1; D: TRBD2; V: TRBV30; size: -; DNA: TGTGCCTGGGCTAGCGGGACGATCAATGAGCAGTTCTTC; CDR3: CAWASGTINEQFF
J: TRBJ2-2; D: TRBD1; V: TRBV11-2; size: -; DNA: TGTGCCAGCAGCTTCGGGACAGGGAGCACCGGGGAGCTGTTTTTT; CDR3: CASSFGTGSTGELFF
J: TRBJ2-5; D: TRBD2; V: TRBV11-3; size: -; DNA: TGTGCCAGCAGCTTAGGGCGAGCGGGAGTCGGAGAGACCCAGTACTTC; CDR3: CASSLGRAGVGETQYF
J: TRBJ1-1; D: -; V: TRBV28; size: -; DNA: TGTGCCAGCAGTTTGGAGGGAAACACTGAAGCTTTCTTT; CDR3: CASSLEGNTEAFF
J: TRBJ2-3; D: TRBD2; V: TRBV27; size: -; DNA: TGTGCCAGCAGTCCTGGACTAGGAAGCGTTCCAGATACGCAGTATTTT; CDR3: CASSPGLGSVPDTQYF
J: TRBJ1-5; D: -; V: TRBV7-8; size: -; DNA: TGTGCCAGCAGTTCCCAGGGAATCGGCAATCAGCCCCAGCATTTT; CDR3: CASSSQGIGNQPQHF
J: TRBJ1-1; D: TRBD1; V: TRBV19; size: -; DNA: TGTGCCAGTAGTATATACAGGGGGGATACTGAAGCTTTCTTT; CDR3: CASSIYRGDTEAFF
J: TRBJ1-1; D: -; V: TRBV30; size: -; DNA: TGTGCCTGGGGCGGGCTCCCTGAAGCTTTCTTT; CDR3: CAWGGLPEAFF
J: TRBJ2-3; D: -; V: TRBV7-2; size: once; DNA: TGTGCCAGCAGACTAGGGAGAGCTAGCACAGATACGCAGTATTTT; CDR3: CASRLGRASTDTQYF
J: TRBJ2-1; D: -; V: TRBV2; size: -; DNA: TGTGCCAGCAGGGCCCGCAGGGTGGTCAATGAGCAGTTCTTC; CDR3: CASRARRVVNEQFF
J: TRBJ1-1; D: -; V: TRBV7-2; size: -; DNA: TGTGCCAGCAGCCACATTGGGGGCGGGACTGAAGCTTTCTTT; CDR3: CASSHIGGGTEAFF
J: TRBJ2-1; D: -; V: TRBV27; size: -; DNA: TGTGCCAGCAGTTTTGCCGTCTCTGCGAGTGCTGAGCAGTTCTTC; CDR3: CASSFAVSASAEQFF
J: TRBJ1-1; D: -; V: TRBV7-2; size: -; DNA: TGTGCCAGCAGCTTACAGGGCAATGCTTTCTTT; CDR3: CASSLQGNAFF
J: TRBJ1-1; D: -; V: TRBV6-5; size: -; DNA: TGTGCCAGCAGTTTCACCATCCGGGGAGGCACTGAAGCTTTCTTT; CDR3: CASSFTIRGGTEAFF
J: TRBJ2-7; D: TRBD2; V: TRBV2; size: few; DNA: TGTGCCAGCAGTCCGCCGGGGGCGGGAGGGATCTACGAGCAGTACTTC; CDR3: CASSPPGAGGIYEQYF
J: TRBJ1-1; D: TRBD1; V: TRBV18; size: -; DNA: TGTGCCAGCTCAACCGACAGGGGAGGGAACACTGAAGCTTTCTTT; CDR3: CASSTDRGGNTEAFF
J: TRBJ2-1; D: TRBD1; V: TRBV25-1; size: few; DNA: TGTGCCAGCAGTCCGGACAGGCCGATCTACAATGAGCAGTTCTTC; CDR3: CASSPDRPIYNEQFF
J: TRBJ2-7; D: TRBD2; V: TRBV7-9; size: -; DNA: TGTGCCAGCAGCTTAGAAAGCGGGGCGTACGAGCAGTACTTC; CDR3: CASSLESGAYEQYF
J: TRBJ1-4; D: TRBD1; V: TRBV27; size: -; DNA: TGTGCCAGCAGGCCCGACAGGGCGTCTGAAAAACTGTTTTTT; CDR3: CASRPDRASEKLFF
J: TRBJ2-2; D: -; V: TRBV6-4; size: few; DNA: TGTGCCAGCAGAGCTAAGAACAGGGAATCCGGGGAGCTGTTTTTT; CDR3: CASRAKNRESGELFF
J: TRBJ1-2; D: -; V: TRBV19; size: -; DNA: TGTGCCAGTAGTACTCTCCTTGGCGGACATAGGGACTATGGCTACACCTTC; CDR3: CASSTLLGGHRDYGYTF
J: TRBJ1-1; D: -; V: TRBV20-1; size: once; DNA: TGCAGTGCTTATCAGGCTTATGAAGCTTTCTTT; CDR3: CSAYQAYEAFF
J: TRBJ2-1; D: -; V: TRBV11-2; size: once; DNA: TGTGCCAGCAGAGATAGGACATTTCCCCTACTAAGGAATGAGCAGTTCTTC; CDR3: CASRDRTFPLLRNEQFF
J: TRBJ1-3; D: TRBD1; V: TRBV11-2; size: -; DNA: TGTGCCAGCAGCTCTGACAGGGCCTCTGGAAACACCATATATTTT; CDR3: CASSSDRASGNTIYF
J: TRBJ1-4; D: TRBD1; V: TRBV7-3; size: -; DNA: TGTGCCAGCAGCTTCCTCGACAGGGGGCTAACTAATGAAAAACTGTTTTTT; CDR3: CASSFLDRGLTNEKLFF
J: TRBJ2-5; D: TRBD2; V: TRBV4-3; size: -; DNA: TGCGCCAGCAGCCAAGATCCAACGGGAGGGCCTCGAGAGGCCCAGTACTTC; CDR3: CASSQDPTGGPREAQYF
J: TRBJ1-1; D: -; V: TRBV7-2; size: -; DNA: TGTGCCAGCAGTTTAGGACCCACCGGGGGCACTGAAGCTTTCTTT; CDR3: CASSLGPTGGTEAFF
J: TRBJ2-3; D: -; V: TRBV19; size: -; DNA: TGTGCCAGTAGTATCGGCGGCGGGCGGACTGATACGCAGTATTTT; CDR3: CASSIGGGRTDTQYF
J: TRBJ2-4; D: -; V: TRBV6-6; size: -; DNA: TGTGCCAGCAGTTTCCAGGGGGCCAAAAACATTCAGTACTTC; CDR3: CASSFQGAKNIQYF
J: TRBJ2-5; D: -; V: TRBV5-1; size: -; DNA: TGCGCCAGCAGCTCCCCGGAGACCCAGTACTTC; CDR3: CASSSPETQYF
J: TRBJ1-1; D: TRBD1; V: TRBV29-1; size: -; DNA: TGCAGCGTTGCTCAGACAGGGGGCAAGGACACTGAAGCTTTCTTT; CDR3: CSVAQTGGKDTEAFF
J: TRBJ1-2; D: TRBD1; V: TRBV7-2; size: -; DNA: TGTGCCAGCAGCTTGGACAGGGGTGGCTACACCTTC; CDR3: CASSLDRGGYTF
J: TRBJ2-3; D: -; V: TRBV2; size: -; DNA: TGTGCCAGCAGTGTTCTGGTAGTTTCAGATACGCAGTATTTT; CDR3: CASSVLVVSDTQYF
J: TRBJ1-1; D: -; V: TRBV11-2; size: few; DNA: TGTGCCAGCAGCTTAGACTGGGGCAGTACTAACACTGAAGCTTTCTTT; CDR3: CASSLDWGSTNTEAFF
J: TRBJ2-4; D: -; V: TRBV9; size: -; DNA: TGTGCCAGCAGCCCGGGACTAGCCAAAAACATTCAGTACTTC; CDR3: CASSPGLAKNIQYF
J: TRBJ2-6; D: TRBD1; V: TRBV11-2; size: few; DNA: TGTGCCAGCAGCTCGATGGACAGGGGCCGCTCTGGGGCCAACGTCCTGACTTTC; CDR3: CASSSMDRGRSGANVLTF
J: TRBJ1-1; D: -; V: TRBV28; size: -; DNA: TGTGCCAGCTTATCATTCGGCAGGGGCTCCACTGAAGCTTTCTTT; CDR3: CASLSFGRGSTEAFF
J: TRBJ2-5; D: TRBD2; V: TRBV7-9; size: -; DNA: TGTGCCAGCAGCTTAGACGGACTAGCGGGGGACTTC; CDR3: CASSLDGLAGDF
J: TRBJ1-5; D: -; V: TRBV4-3; size: few; DNA: TGCGCCAGCAGCCGCTACAGAGATCAGCCCCAGCATTTT; CDR3: CASSRYRDQPQHF
J: TRBJ2-6; D: TRBD2; V: TRBV4-3; size: -; DNA: TGCGCCAGCAGCCAATTTTCTAGCGGGACCTTCTCTGGGGCCAACGTCCTGACTTTC; CDR3: CASSQFSSGTFSGANVLTF
J: TRBJ1-2; D: -; V: TRBV7-8; size: -; DNA: TGTGCCAGCAGCTTATCGTCCGGGAGGGTTAACTATGGCTACACCTTC; CDR3: CASSLSSGRVNYGYTF
J: TRBJ2-7; D: -; V: TRBV25-1; size: -; DNA: TGTGCCAGCAGTGTCCAGCATGGGGGCTACTACGAGCAGTACTTC; CDR3: CASSVQHGGYYEQYF
J: TRBJ2-1; D: TRBD1; V: TRBV11-3; size: -; DNA: TGTGCCAGCAGCCCGAAGACAGGGAGTAATGAGCAGTTCTTC; CDR3: CASSPKTGSNEQFF
J: TRBJ2-7; D: TRBD1; V: TRBV27; size: -; DNA: TGTGCCAGCAGTTTACAGGGGGCCTACGAGCAGTACTTC; CDR3: CASSLQGAYEQYF
J: TRBJ2-1; D: TRBD2; V: TRBV7-3; size: -; DNA: TGTGCCAGCAGCCCAGGTGGACTAGCGGTCGGCTCCTACAATGAGCAGTTCTTC; CDR3: CASSPGGLAVGSYNEQFF
J: TRBJ1-2; D: -; V: TRBV27; size: -; DNA: TGTGCCAGCAAGGGGGACCGAGGGAACTATGGCTACACCTTC; CDR3: CASKGDRGNYGYTF
J: TRBJ1-2; D: -; V: TRBV10-3; size: once; DNA: TGTGCCATCAGTGCCCTTGGGCAGGGCCTGACGGGCTACACCTTC; CDR3: CAISALGQGLTGYTF
J: TRBJ2-7; D: TRBD2; V: TRBV27; size: -; DNA: TGTGCCAGCAGTCCCCACCAGGTGACTAGCGGGCGCTACGAGCAGTACTTC; CDR3: CASSPHQVTSGRYEQYF
J: TRBJ1-2; D: TRBD1; V: TRBV5-1; size: -; DNA: TGCGCCAGCAGACCCAGGGACAGTGCTAACTATGGCTACACCTTC; CDR3: CASRPRDSANYGYTF
J: TRBJ1-4; D: -; V: TRBV28; size: -; DNA: TGTGCCAGCAGCATACCGGGACACGGGAATGAAAAACTGTTTTTT; CDR3: CASSIPGHGNEKLFF
J: TRBJ2-1; D: TRBD2; V: TRBV7-2; size: -; DNA: TGTGCCAGCAGCCTCGGGACTAGCCCCTACAATGAGCAGTTCTTC; CDR3: CASSLGTSPYNEQFF
J: TRBJ2-4; D: TRBD2; V: TRBV28; size: -; DNA: TGTGCCAGCAGTTTATCGGGACTAGCGGGGACCGTAGCCAAAAACATTCAGTACTTC; CDR3: CASSLSGLAGTVAKNIQYF